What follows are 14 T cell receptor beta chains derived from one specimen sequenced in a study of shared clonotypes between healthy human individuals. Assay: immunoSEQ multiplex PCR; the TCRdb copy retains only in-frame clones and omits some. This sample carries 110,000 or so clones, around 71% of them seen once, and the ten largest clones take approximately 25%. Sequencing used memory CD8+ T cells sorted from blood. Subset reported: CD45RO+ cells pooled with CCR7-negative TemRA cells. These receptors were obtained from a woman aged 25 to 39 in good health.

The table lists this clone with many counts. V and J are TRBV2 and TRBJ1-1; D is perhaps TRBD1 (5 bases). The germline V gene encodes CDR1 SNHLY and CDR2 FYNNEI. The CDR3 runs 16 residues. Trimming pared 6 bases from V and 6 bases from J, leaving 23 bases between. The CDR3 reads CASRRAGSLHGPEAFF. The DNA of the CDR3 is TGTGCCAGCAGGCGCGCAGGGAGTCTCCACGGTCCTGAAGCTTTCTTT.

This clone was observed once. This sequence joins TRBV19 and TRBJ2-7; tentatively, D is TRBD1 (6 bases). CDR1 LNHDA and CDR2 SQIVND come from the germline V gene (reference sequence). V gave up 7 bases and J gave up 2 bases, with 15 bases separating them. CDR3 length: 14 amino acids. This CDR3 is CASTTRDTPYEQYF. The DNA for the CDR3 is TGTGCCAGTACCACGAGGGACACCCCCTACGAGCAGTACTTC.

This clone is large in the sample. CDR3 coding DNA: TGTGCCAGCAGTGATAGGGTGGGCGGAGCATACGAGCAGTACTTC. Its translation: CASSDRVGGAYEQYF. The chain has TRBV2 and TRBJ2-7, with D unresolved. V lost 3 bases to trimming and J lost 4 bases, with 16 bases between them. The CDR3 has 15 amino acids. Per the germline V gene, CDR1 is SNHLY and CDR2 is FYNNEI. The full variable domain, in which reference TRBV2 and TRBJ2-7 provide the parts outside the CDR3, is EPEVTQTPSHQVTQMGQEVILRCVPISNHLYFYWYRQILGQKVEFLVSFYNNEISEKSEIFDDQFSVERPDGSNFTLKIRSTKLEDSAMYFCASSDRVGGAYEQYFGPGTRLTVT.

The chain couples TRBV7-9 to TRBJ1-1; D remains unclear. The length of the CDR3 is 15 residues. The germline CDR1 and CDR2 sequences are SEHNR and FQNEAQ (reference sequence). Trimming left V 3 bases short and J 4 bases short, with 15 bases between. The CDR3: CASSFMEGLGTEAFF. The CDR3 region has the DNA TGTGCCAGCAGCTTTATGGAGGGTCTGGGCACTGAAGCTTTCTTT.

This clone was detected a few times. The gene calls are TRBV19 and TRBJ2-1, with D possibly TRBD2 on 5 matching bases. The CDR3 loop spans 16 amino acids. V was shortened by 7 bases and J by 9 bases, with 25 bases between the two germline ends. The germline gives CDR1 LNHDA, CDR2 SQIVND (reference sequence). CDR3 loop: CASTSRPGGGWGEQFF. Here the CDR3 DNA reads TGTGCCAGTACCTCCAGGCCGGGTGGCGGGTGGGGTGAGCAGTTCTTC.

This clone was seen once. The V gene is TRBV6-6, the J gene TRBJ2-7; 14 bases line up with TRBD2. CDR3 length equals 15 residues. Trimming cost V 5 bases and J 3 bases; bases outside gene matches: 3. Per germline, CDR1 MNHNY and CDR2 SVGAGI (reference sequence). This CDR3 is CASSTGLAGGYEQYF. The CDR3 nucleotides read TGTGCCAGCAGTACCGGACTAGCGGGGGGCTACGAGCAGTACTTC.

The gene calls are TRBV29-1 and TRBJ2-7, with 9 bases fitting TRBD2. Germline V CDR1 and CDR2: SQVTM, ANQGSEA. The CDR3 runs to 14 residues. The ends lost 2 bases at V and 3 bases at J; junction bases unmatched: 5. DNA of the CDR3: TGCAGCGTTGAAAGGGTAGCGGGAGTCTACGAGCAGTACTTC. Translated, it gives CSVERVAGVYEQYF.

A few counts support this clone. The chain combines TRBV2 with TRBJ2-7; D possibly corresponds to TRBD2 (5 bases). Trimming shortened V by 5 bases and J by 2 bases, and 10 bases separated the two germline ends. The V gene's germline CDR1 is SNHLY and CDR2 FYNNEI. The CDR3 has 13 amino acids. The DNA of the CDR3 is TGTGCCAGCAGTTCCGGGGTGCCCTACGAGCAGTACTTC. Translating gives CASSSGVPYEQYF.

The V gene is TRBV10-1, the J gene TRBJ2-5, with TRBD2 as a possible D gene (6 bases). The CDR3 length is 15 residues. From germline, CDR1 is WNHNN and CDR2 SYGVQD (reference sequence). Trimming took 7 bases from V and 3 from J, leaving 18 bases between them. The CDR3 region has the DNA TGCGCCAGCATTTACGGGACTCTCGGCAAAGAGACCCAGTACTTC. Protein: CASIYGTLGKETQYF.

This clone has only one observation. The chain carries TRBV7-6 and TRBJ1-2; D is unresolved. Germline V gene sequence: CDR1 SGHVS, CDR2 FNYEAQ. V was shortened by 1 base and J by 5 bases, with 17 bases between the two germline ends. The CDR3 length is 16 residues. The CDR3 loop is CASSLEGLADGYGYTF. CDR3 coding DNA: TGTGCCAGCAGCTTAGAGGGCTTGGCAGATGGGTATGGCTACACCTTC.

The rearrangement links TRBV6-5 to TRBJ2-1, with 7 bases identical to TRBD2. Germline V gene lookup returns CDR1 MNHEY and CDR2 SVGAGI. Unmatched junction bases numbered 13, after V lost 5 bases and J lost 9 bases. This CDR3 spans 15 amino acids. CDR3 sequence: CASSPPASGAIEQFF. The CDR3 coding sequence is TGTGCCAGCAGTCCGCCTGCTAGCGGCGCTATTGAGCAGTTCTTC.

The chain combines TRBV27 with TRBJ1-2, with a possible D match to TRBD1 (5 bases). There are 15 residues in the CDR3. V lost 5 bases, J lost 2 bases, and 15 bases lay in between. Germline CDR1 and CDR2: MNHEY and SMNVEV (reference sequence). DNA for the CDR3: TGTGCCAGCAGTCCACAGGAAACTGAAAACTATGGCTACACCTTC. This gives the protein CASSPQETENYGYTF.

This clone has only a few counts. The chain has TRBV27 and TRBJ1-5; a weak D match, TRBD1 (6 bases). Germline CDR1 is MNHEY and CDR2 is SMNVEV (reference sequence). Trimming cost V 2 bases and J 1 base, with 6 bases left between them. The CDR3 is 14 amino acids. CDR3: CASSLDRSNQPQHF. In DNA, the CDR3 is TGTGCCAGCAGTTTAGACAGGAGCAATCAGCCCCAGCATTTT.

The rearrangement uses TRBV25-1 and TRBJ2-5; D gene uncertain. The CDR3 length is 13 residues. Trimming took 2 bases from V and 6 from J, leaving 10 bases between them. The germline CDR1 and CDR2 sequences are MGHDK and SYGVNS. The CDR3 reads CASSETQRKTQYF. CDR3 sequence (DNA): TGTGCCAGCAGTGAAACGCAGAGGAAGACCCAGTACTTC.